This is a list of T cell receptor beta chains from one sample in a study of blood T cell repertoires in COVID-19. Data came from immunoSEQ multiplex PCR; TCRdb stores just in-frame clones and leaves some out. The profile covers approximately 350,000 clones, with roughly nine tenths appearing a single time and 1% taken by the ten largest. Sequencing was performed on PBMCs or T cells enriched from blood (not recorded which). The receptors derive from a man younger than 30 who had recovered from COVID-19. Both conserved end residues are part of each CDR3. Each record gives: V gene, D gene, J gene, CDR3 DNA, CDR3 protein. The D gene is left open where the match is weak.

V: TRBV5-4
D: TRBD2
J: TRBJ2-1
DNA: TGTGCCAGCAGCCCCTTGACTAGCGGGAGGAGTAGGAATGAGCAGTTCTTC
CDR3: CASSPLTSGRSRNEQFF

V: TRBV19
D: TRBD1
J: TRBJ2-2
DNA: TGTGCCACCAAACGGGACAGGGCGGCCGGGGAGCTGTTTTTT
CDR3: CATKRDRAAGELFF

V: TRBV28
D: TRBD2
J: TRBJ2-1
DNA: TGTGCCAGCAGACCCACGTTGGGTGCGGGAGGATCAAATGAGCAGTTCTTC
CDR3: CASRPTLGAGGSNEQFF

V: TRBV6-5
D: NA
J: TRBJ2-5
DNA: TGTGCCAGCAGGCCCTCCGGGGGGCGGGAGACCCAGTACTTC
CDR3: CASRPSGGRETQYF

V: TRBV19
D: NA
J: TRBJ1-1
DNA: TGTGCCAGTAGTGCGGACACGGCGAACACTGAAGCTTTCTTT
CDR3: CASSADTANTEAFF

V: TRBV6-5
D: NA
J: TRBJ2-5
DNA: TGTGCCGGCCGGGAGAACCAAGAGACCCAGTACTTC
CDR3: CAGRENQETQYF

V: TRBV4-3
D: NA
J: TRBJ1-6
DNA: TGCGCCAGCAGCCAAGATGGGGGGGTTAATTCACCCCTCCACTTT
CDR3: CASSQDGGVNSPLHF

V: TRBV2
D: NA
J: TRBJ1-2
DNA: TGTGCCAGCAAACGGCCGGGGGATAACTATGGCTACACCTTC
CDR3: CASKRPGDNYGYTF

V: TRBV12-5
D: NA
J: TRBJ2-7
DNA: TGTGCTAGTGGTCTCGGCTCCTACGAGCAGTACTTC
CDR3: CASGLGSYEQYF

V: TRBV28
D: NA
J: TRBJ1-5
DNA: TGTGCCAGCACTACGGGAGGGGGCAATCAGCCCCAGCATTTT
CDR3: CASTTGGGNQPQHF

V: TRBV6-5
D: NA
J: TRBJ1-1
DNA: TGTGCCAGCAGTTACTCATCATTGAACACTGAAGCTTTCTTT
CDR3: CASSYSSLNTEAFF

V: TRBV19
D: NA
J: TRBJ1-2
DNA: TGTGCCAGTAGTATAGAAGAGAACTATGGCTACACCTTC
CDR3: CASSIEENYGYTF

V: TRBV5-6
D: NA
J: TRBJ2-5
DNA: TGTGCCAGCAGCTTCGGGGGAGAGACCCAGTACTTC
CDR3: CASSFGGETQYF

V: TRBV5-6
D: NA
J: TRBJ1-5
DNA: TGTGCCAGCAGCTTGGGGGGGCAGGGAAGCAATCAGCCCCAGCATTTT
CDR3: CASSLGGQGSNQPQHF

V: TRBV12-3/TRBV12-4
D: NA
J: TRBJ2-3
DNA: TGTGCCAGCGGTTGGGCCCTCACAGATACGCAGTATTTT
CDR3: CASGWALTDTQYF

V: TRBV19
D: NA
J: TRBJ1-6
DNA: TGTGCCAGTAGTATAGAACGGGCAGGGGCAACGGGCATTCGTTCACCCCTCCACTTT
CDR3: CASSIERAGATGIRSPLHF

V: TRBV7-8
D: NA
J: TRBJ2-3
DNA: TGTGCCAGCAGCCGAGGGACTAGCACAGATACGCAGTATTTT
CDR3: CASSRGTSTDTQYF

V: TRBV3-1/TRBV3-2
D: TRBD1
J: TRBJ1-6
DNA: TGTGCCAGCAGCCAAGAACAGGGGCGATCACCCCTCCACTTT
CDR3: CASSQEQGRSPLHF

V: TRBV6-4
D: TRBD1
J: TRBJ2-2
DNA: TGTGCCAGCAGTACCGGGACAGCCACCGGGGAGCTGTTTTTT
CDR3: CASSTGTATGELFF

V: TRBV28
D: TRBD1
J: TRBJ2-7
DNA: TGTGCCAGCACCCTGGGACAGGGATTCCACGAGCAGTACTTC
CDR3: CASTLGQGFHEQYF

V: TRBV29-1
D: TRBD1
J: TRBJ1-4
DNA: TGCAGCGTTGAACGGGCAGGGGGCAGATCTAATGAAAAACTGTTTTTT
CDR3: CSVERAGGRSNEKLFF

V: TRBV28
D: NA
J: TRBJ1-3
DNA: TGTGCCAGCAGTTTATGGGGGACAATGAACTCTGGAAACACCATATATTTT
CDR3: CASSLWGTMNSGNTIYF

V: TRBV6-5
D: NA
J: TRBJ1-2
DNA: TGTGCCAGCAGTTACTCGAGGAGGGGTAATGGCTACACCTTC
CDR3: CASSYSRRGNGYTF

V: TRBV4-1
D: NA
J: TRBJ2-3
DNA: TGCGCCAGCAGCCTTACTAGACGGACAGATACGCAGTATTTT
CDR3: CASSLTRRTDTQYF

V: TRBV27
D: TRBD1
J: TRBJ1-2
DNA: TGTGCCAGCAGTCCTAGGACAGGGACGGACTATGGCTACACCTTC
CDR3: CASSPRTGTDYGYTF

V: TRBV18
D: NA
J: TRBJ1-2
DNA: TGTGCCAGCTCACCCTCCGGGGGTAATGGCTACACCTTC
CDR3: CASSPSGGNGYTF

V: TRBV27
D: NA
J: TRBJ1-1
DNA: TGTGCCAGCAGTTTGATGGGGGCGTTAAGGGCTGAAGCTTTCTTT
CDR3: CASSLMGALRAEAFF

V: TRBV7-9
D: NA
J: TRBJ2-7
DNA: TGTGCCAGCAGCCCGAGGGTCGGCGGCTACGAGCAGTACTTC
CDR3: CASSPRVGGYEQYF

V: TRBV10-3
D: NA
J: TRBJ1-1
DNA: TGTGCCAGCCTGTCTAGCACTGAAGCTTTCTTT
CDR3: CASLSSTEAFF

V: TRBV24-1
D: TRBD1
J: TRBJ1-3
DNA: TGTGCCACCAGCAGGGGGGCTGGAAACACCATATATTTT
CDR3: CATSRGAGNTIYF

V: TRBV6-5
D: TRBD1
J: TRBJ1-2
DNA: TGTGCCAGCAGGCCCCCGGACAGGGCGGGTGGCTACACCTTC
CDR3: CASRPPDRAGGYTF

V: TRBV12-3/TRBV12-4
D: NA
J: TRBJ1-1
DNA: TGTGCCAGCAGTCCCTACCGCACTGAAGCTTTCTTT
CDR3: CASSPYRTEAFF

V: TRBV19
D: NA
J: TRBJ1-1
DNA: TGTGCCAGTGGCTCAGGGGCCACTGAAGCTTTCTTT
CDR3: CASGSGATEAFF

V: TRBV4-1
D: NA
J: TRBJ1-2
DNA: TGCGCCAGCAGCCAAGAGGGCCCCGGCAGCTATGGCTACACCTTC
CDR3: CASSQEGPGSYGYTF